These 25 T cell receptor beta chains came from one sample sequenced in a study of CD4 T cells in relation to SARS-CoV-2 and coronaviruses. The data were produced by immunoSEQ multiplex PCR, yet TCRdb's version contains in-frame clones alone and is incomplete. The profile shows roughly 38,000 clones, over 70% of them singletons. The antigens of these receptors remain unknown. The material sequenced was naive CD4+ T cells from PBMCs, cultured in vitro. Regarding subset: naive CD4+ T cells isolated by negative enrichment. These receptors were collected from an adult with COVID-19.

In this sample, this clone turned up a few times. The chain uses TRBV3-1 (or the pseudogene TRBV3-2) and TRBJ2-7, with 10 bases lining up with TRBD2. Per the germline V gene, CDR1 is LGHDT and CDR2 is YNNKEL (reference sequence). J gave up 3 bases and V 1 base, and 6 bases lay outside the gene matches. The length of the CDR3 is 16 residues. The CDR3 DNA is TGTGCCAGCAGCCAAGTTGGCCTAGCGGGAGTCTACGAGCAGTACTTC. Its protein is CASSQVGLAGVYEQYF.

J is TRBJ2-1 and V is TRBV20-1; no clear D. Germline V gene sequence: CDR1 DFQATT, CDR2 SNEGSKA (reference sequence). The length of the CDR3 is 10 residues. V shed 5 bases and J shed 16 bases, with 15 bases lying between them. CDR3 coding DNA: TGCAGTGCTCGCTGGGGTGCACAATTCTTC. It yields the protein CSARWGAQFF.

In nucleotides, the CDR3 is TGTGCCAGCAGTTCCCTCCTCCGGGGAAACTATGGCTACACCTTC. Translation: CASSSLLRGNYGYTF. The chain couples TRBV6-5 to TRBJ1-2; D unclear. CDR3 length: 15 residues. The germline V gene encodes CDR1 MNHEY and CDR2 SVGAGI. V was trimmed by 4 bases and J by 2 bases, leaving 14 bases between them.

The chain employs TRBV7-9 and TRBJ2-5; 10 bases align to TRBD1. V lost 3 bases to trimming and J lost 5 bases; unmatched junction nucleotides: 6. CDR1 is SEHNR, CDR2 FQNEAQ, per germline (reference sequence). CDR3 size: 15 residues. CDR3 DNA sequence: TGTGCCAGCAGCTTCCGGGACAGGGGCGGGGAGACCCAGTACTTC. Its translation: CASSFRDRGGETQYF.

This chain connects TRBV10-3 to TRBJ1-5, with 7 bases that match TRBD1. V gave up 3 bases and J gave up 5 bases; unmatched junction bases: 7. The CDR3 is made up of 15 amino acids. CDR1 is ENHRY, CDR2 SYGVKD, per germline. The CDR3 here is CAISDGQAVDQPQHF. DNA of the CDR3: TGTGCCATCAGTGACGGACAGGCTGTCGATCAGCCCCAGCATTTT.

This clone appeared once. The chain couples TRBV14 to TRBJ1-3, with D perhaps matching TRBD1 (6 bases). The CDR3 spans 15 residues. The germline gives CDR1 SGHDN, CDR2 FVKESK. Between the trimmed V and J ends, which lost 1 base and 2 bases, there was a span of 9 bases. The CDR3, as DNA: TGTGCCAGCAGCCAAGTAAGGACAGCTGGAAACACCATATATTTT. This sequence encodes CASSQVRTAGNTIYF.

The chain couples TRBV9 to TRBJ2-2; 7 bases are a match to TRBD2. CDR1 is SGDLS, CDR2 YYNGEE, per germline. The CDR3 runs 17 residues. Trimming took 2 bases from V and 0 from J; bases not matched to a gene: 7. In DNA, the CDR3 is TGTGCCAGCAGCGTTCGGGACGGACTAGCGAACACCGGGGAGCTGTTTTTT. Translation gives CASSVRDGLANTGELFF.

This chain connects TRBV11-2 to TRBJ2-7; perhaps TRBD2 as D (6 bases). Germline V gene sequence: CDR1 SGHAT, CDR2 FQNNGV. V was clipped by 5 bases and J by 6 bases, with 17 bases between them. CDR3 size: 14 residues. As DNA, the CDR3 is TGTGCCAGCAGCGCCCTGGGGGGTTGGGGCGAGCAGTACTTC. Its translation: CASSALGGWGEQYF.

This chain connects TRBV7-2 to TRBJ2-2; 8 bases align to TRBD1. Trimming took 6 bases from V and 2 from J; bases not matched to a gene: 5. The CDR3 length is 15 residues. Germline CDR1 SGHTA, CDR2 FQGNSA. In DNA, the CDR3 is TGTGCCAGCAGACCGGGACAGGTTAACACCGGGGAGCTGTTTTTT. This translates into CASRPGQVNTGELFF.

The chain joins TRBV15 to TRBJ2-1, with D possibly matching TRBD2 (5 bases). The germline CDR1 and CDR2 sequences are LNHNV and YYDKDF (reference sequence). The ends were cut back, 4 bases at V and 5 bases at J, with 12 bases in the middle. There are 14 residues in the CDR3. The chain's CDR3 is CATSIEQRNNEQFF. The DNA of the CDR3 is TGTGCCACCAGCATAGAGCAGCGGAACAATGAGCAGTTCTTC.

J is TRBJ1-6 and V is TRBV19; 7 nucleotides agree with TRBD1. Germline trimming cut 3 bases from V and 4 bases from J; bases unmatched to any gene: 6. Germline lookup yields CDR1 LNHDA and CDR2 SQIVND (reference sequence). The CDR3 sequence is 16 residues long. The CDR3 DNA is TGTGCCAGTAGTATCTCCGGGACAGAATATAATTCACCCCTCCACTTT. Amino acid sequence: CASSISGTEYNSPLHF.

J is TRBJ1-3 and V is TRBV29-1; D not resolved. V lost 6 bases and J 0 bases, leaving 6 bases between the germline ends. The CDR3 totals 12 residues. In germline, CDR1 is SQVTM, CDR2 ANQGSEA. CDR3 protein: CSVRGSGNTIYF. DNA of the CDR3: TGCAGCGTGAGAGGCTCTGGAAACACCATATATTTT.

This chain links TRBV10-3 with TRBJ2-5, with a tentative D call TRBD2 (6 bases). CDR3 length: 13 amino acids. Germline CDR1 and CDR2: ENHRY and SYGVKD. Between the trimmed V and J ends, which lost 10 bases and 4 bases, there was a span of 16 bases. CDR3 amino acids: CATGSRAGETQYF. The CDR3 DNA follows: TGTGCCACCGGATCTAGAGCGGGAGAGACCCAGTACTTC.

CDR3 DNA sequence: TGTGCCAGCAGCTCAGGGAGGAGCTCCTACGAGCAGTACTTC. Translating it yields CASSSGRSSYEQYF. The chain joins TRBV5-4 to TRBJ2-7; D is possibly TRBD2 (6 bases). The length of the CDR3 is 14 residues. The V and J ends lost 3 bases and 0 bases respectively, with 10 bases between them. Germline assignment: CDR1 SGHNT and CDR2 YYREEE (reference sequence).

The gene calls are TRBV7-2 and TRBJ1-5; D is possibly TRBD1 (6 bases). The CDR3 loop spans 17 amino acids. The germline V and J ends were trimmed by 4 bases and 0 bases, with 16 bases remaining between them. Germline CDR1 SGHTA, CDR2 FQGNSA. This chain's CDR3 is CASSSVGTPDSNQPQHF. As DNA, the CDR3 is TGTGCCAGCAGCTCGGTCGGGACACCAGATAGCAATCAGCCCCAGCATTTT.

V is TRBV5-4 and J is TRBJ2-3, with D possibly TRBD1 on 5 matching bases. Germline CDR1 and CDR2: SGHNT and YYREEE (reference sequence). Trimming removed 1 base at V and 3 bases at J, with 6 bases between. The CDR3 is made up of 13 amino acids. CDR3 sequence (DNA): TGTGCCAGCAGCTTGCAGGGAACAGATACGCAGTATTTT. Protein: CASSLQGTDTQYF.

The chain uses TRBV30 and TRBJ2-2; the D gene is possibly TRBD2 (5 bases). Germline-derived CDR1 and CDR2 are GTSNPN and SVGIG (reference sequence). The CDR3 loop spans 15 amino acids. Trimming took 2 bases from V and 5 from J, leaving 15 bases between them. This CDR3 is CAWSLRSRETGELFF. CDR3 bases: TGTGCCTGGAGTTTACGGTCTAGGGAGACCGGGGAGCTGTTTTTT.

This chain joins TRBV9 and TRBJ2-2; maybe TRBD2 (5 bases). Deletions cut 0 bases from V and 2 bases from J, with 8 bases between. Germline assignment: CDR1 SGDLS and CDR2 YYNGEE. The CDR3 runs 15 residues. The CDR3 DNA reads TGTGCCAGCAGCGTAGTGGCGGGCAACACCGGGGAGCTGTTTTTT. Protein sequence: CASSVVAGNTGELFF.

The rearrangement links TRBV15 to TRBJ2-5; D possibly matches TRBD1 or TRBD2 (5 bases each). The germline V gene has CDR1 LNHNV and CDR2 YYDKDF (reference sequence). Trimming cost V 11 bases and J 5 bases, with 15 bases left between them. The CDR3 has 12 amino acids. This CDR3 is CASSRGAETQYF. CDR3 DNA: TGTGCCTCATCGAGGGGCGCGGAGACCCAGTACTTC.

The chain carries TRBV19 and TRBJ1-3; D is uncertain. The V gene lost 2 bases and the J gene lost 2 bases, with 10 bases spanning the gap. This CDR3 has 15 amino acids. In germline, CDR1 is LNHDA, CDR2 SQIVND (reference sequence). In nucleotides, the CDR3 is TGTGCCAGTAGTATATCGTCGGCGGCTGGAAACACCATATATTTT. Translating gives CASSISSAAGNTIYF.

The J gene is TRBJ2-3, the V gene TRBV5-5, with a tentative D call TRBD2 (6 bases). In germline, CDR1 is SGHKS, CDR2 YYEKEE (reference sequence). CDR3 size: 16 residues. V lost 1 base to trimming and J lost 4 bases, with 16 bases between them. For the CDR3, the DNA is TGTGCCAGCAGCTTGTACACGGGAGAGCAGGCAGATACGCAGTATTTT. It codes for CASSLYTGEQADTQYF. Together with reference TRBV5-5 and TRBJ2-3, the CDR3 gives the full variable domain: DAGVTQSPTHLIKTRGQQVTLRCSPISGHKSVSWYQQVLGQGPQFIFQYYEKEERGRGNFPDRFSARQFPNYSSELNVNALLLGDSALYLCASSLYTGEQADTQYFGPGTRLTVL.

This chain connects TRBV19 to TRBJ1-1; 7 bases map to TRBD1. The CDR3 length is 16 residues. CDR1 LNHDA and CDR2 SQIVND come from the germline V gene (reference sequence). The V gene end was trimmed by 5 bases and the J gene end by 2 bases; junction bases not matched to a gene: 11. This CDR3 reads CASSLAIGGINTEAFF. The CDR3 region has the DNA TGTGCCAGTAGTCTCGCGATAGGGGGCATAAACACTGAAGCTTTCTTT. Variable domain in full (rest from reference TRBV19 and TRBJ1-1): DGGITQSPKYLFRKEGQNVTLSCEQNLNHDAMYWYRQDPGQGLRLIYYSQIVNDFQKGDIAEGYSVSREKKESFPLTVTSAQKNPTAFYLCASSLAIGGINTEAFFGQGTRLTVV.

CDR3 amino acids: CASRRDSNYGYTF. The CDR3 DNA is TGTGCCAGCAGACGGGACAGTAACTATGGCTACACCTTC. The chain combines TRBV6-5 with TRBJ1-2, with TRBD1 matching over 7 bases. V dropped 6 bases and J dropped 1; count of bases not matched to a gene: 2. This CDR3 spans 13 amino acids. Germline V gene data show CDR1 as MNHEY and CDR2 as SVGAGI.

This clone appeared a single time. The chain uses TRBV19 and TRBJ2-1; tentatively, D is TRBD1 or TRBD2 (5 bases each). The CDR3 spans 16 residues. Germline values: CDR1 LNHDA, CDR2 SQIVND (reference sequence). Trimming took off 5 bases at V and 9 bases at J, with 23 bases between the two ends. The CDR3 DNA sequence: TGTGCCAGTAGTCCTTCTACTCCCGGGGCTTTCGGTGAGCAGTTCTTC. Encoded protein: CASSPSTPGAFGEQFF.

V gene TRBV6-6 combines with J gene TRBJ1-4; TRBD1 agrees at 11 bases. The CDR3 consists of 15 residues. Trimming cost V 6 bases and J 11 bases; bases outside gene matches: 11. The germline CDR1 and CDR2 sequences are MNHNY and SVGAGI (reference sequence). Here the CDR3 reads CASRFGTGGTEKLFF. CDR3 bases: TGTGCCAGCAGATTCGGGACAGGGGGAACGGAGAAACTGTTTTTT.